This T cell receptor (beta chain) was obtained from a study of blood T cell repertoires in COVID-19. As for the study in general: Donors in the United States, Italy and Spain gave samples during acute or convalescent COVID-19. In each case, the material was cDNA or gDNA derived from T cells, B-cell-depleted T cells, or PBMCs.

This clone appeared a few times. Study processing details: Quantification of nucleated cells was approximated via reference gene primer amplification. Profiled with immunoSEQ multiplex PCR; TCRdb holds only in-frame clones, not every one. D and trimming come from the DNA, and the V and J calls and clone size come from that table. Counted here are about 120,000 clones, 80% to 90% occurring once; the ten biggest clones make up approximately 30%. Per germline, CDR1 MDHEN and CDR2 SYDVKM. With 6 bases removed from V and 5 bases from J, the gap between germline ends came to 14 bases. The CDR3 loop spans 14 amino acids.

The chain joins TRBV28 to TRBJ1-5; D is unclear. The sequence was collected from a man between 65 and 85 years old with active or convalescent COVID-19. The sample was peripheral blood. CDR3: CASSTLDWDQPQHF. DNA of the CDR3: TGTGCCAGCAGCACCCTAGACTGGGATCAGCCCCAGCATTTT.